In its sample, the clone carrying this T cell receptor beta chain ranks as large. Samples came from patients with localized non-small cell lung adenocarcinoma. Germline V lookup: CDR1 MNHNS, CDR2 SASEGT. The ends lost 4 bases at V and 0 bases at J; junction bases unmatched: 10. The CDR3 contains 18 residues. The sample is drawn from a study of CD4 and CD8 cells across lung adenocarcinoma regions. TCRdb processed the PCR reads anew with MiXCR; each CDR3 protein has one entry. The sample consists of about 4,600 distinct CDR3 sequences, just over 45% of them appearing once. Sequencing was performed on CD4+ T cells from the margin of a lung tumor. This chain uses TRBV6-1 with TRBJ2-7; 12 bases align to TRBD2. The clonotype was recovered from a female donor with lung adenocarcinoma. The CD4 and CD8 labels of this study may be unreliable. DNA for the CDR3: TGTGCCAGCAGTGTTCTTCGTCTGACTAGCGGGAGCTCCTACGAGCAGTACTTC. It specifies CASSVLRLTSGSSYEQYF.